These T cell receptor beta chains were read from a single sample in a study of blood T cell repertoires in COVID-19. Repertoires were generated with immunoSEQ multiplex PCR, while TCRdb's copy carries only in-frame clones and drops some. Here the sample spans over 250,000 clones, around 90% being singletons. Input material: peripheral blood. The receptors here all came from a person between 18 and 30 years old with COVID-19, enrolled during active disease. Each CDR3 is given with its conserved first and last residue. A D gene is named only where the DNA matches it firmly. Expanded clones are given a class, and other clones once, few, many or no size at all.

J	D	V	size	CDR3	DNA
TRBJ1-5	TRBD1	TRBV28	once	CASLPGTGGRQPQHF	TGTGCCAGCCTCCCCGGGACAGGGGGCCGTCAGCCCCAGCATTTT
TRBJ1-1	-	TRBV27	-	CASSKGLGDRAFF	TGTGCCAGCAGTAAAGGACTGGGTGATAGGGCTTTCTTT
TRBJ2-7	-	TRBV2	-	CASSAGRAYEQYF	TGTGCCAGCAGTGCCGGCAGGGCCTACGAGCAGTACTTC
TRBJ2-4	-	TRBV29-1	-	CSVFPGLPFLGAKNIQYF	TGCAGCGTCTTCCCGGGACTCCCTTTTTTAGGGGCCAAAAACATTCAGTACTTC
TRBJ2-7	TRBD2	TRBV4-2	few	CASSQGGTSGPSSYEQYF	TGTGCCAGCAGCCAAGGGGGGACTAGCGGTCCGAGCTCCTACGAGCAGTACTTC
TRBJ2-5	TRBD1	TRBV7-7	-	CVSSLGTGGAGETQYF	TGTGTTAGCAGCTTAGGGACAGGGGGCGCGGGAGAGACCCAGTACTTC
TRBJ2-7	TRBD1	TRBV4-1	-	CASSQAQTGGSTYEQYF	TGCGCCAGCAGCCAAGCCCAAACAGGGGGCAGTACCTACGAGCAGTACTTC
TRBJ2-5	TRBD2	TRBV25-1	-	CASRGLALETQYF	TGTGCCAGCAGGGGACTAGCGTTAGAGACCCAGTACTTC
TRBJ1-5	-	TRBV7-2	-	CASSLAPDSSNQPQHF	TGTGCCAGCAGCTTAGCGCCGGACAGTAGCAATCAGCCCCAGCATTTT
TRBJ2-7	TRBD1	TRBV7-9	-	CASSWGQGAYEQYF	TGTGCCAGCAGCTGGGGACAGGGGGCTTACGAGCAGTACTTC
TRBJ1-5	-	TRBV28	-	CASSRQGVRQPQHF	TGTGCCAGCAGTAGGCAAGGGGTGAGGCAGCCCCAGCATTTT
TRBJ1-5	-	TRBV6-6	-	CASRDSYSNQPQHF	TGTGCCAGCAGGGACAGTTATAGCAATCAGCCCCAGCATTTT
TRBJ1-4	-	TRBV5-1	-	CATGVSGAFNEKLFF	TGCGCCACAGGAGTTTCAGGGGCCTTTAATGAAAAACTGTTTTTT
TRBJ2-2	TRBD1	TRBV3-1/TRBV3-2	-	CASSQGQGEGGELFF	TGTGCCAGCAGCCAAGGACAGGGGGAGGGCGGGGAGCTGTTTTTT
TRBJ1-1	TRBD1	TRBV19	-	CASSFGQGPEAFF	TGTGCCAGTAGTTTCGGACAGGGCCCTGAAGCTTTCTTT
TRBJ1-2	TRBD1	TRBV28	-	CASRVQGADGYTF	TGTGCCAGCAGGGTACAGGGGGCAGATGGCTACACCTTC
TRBJ2-2	-	TRBV6-2/TRBV6-3	-	CASSYTGVNTGELFF	TGTGCCAGCAGTTATACGGGGGTTAACACCGGGGAGCTGTTTTTT
TRBJ2-3	-	TRBV5-4	-	CASSLAGTDTQYF	TGTGCCAGCAGCTTGGCTGGGACTGATACGCAGTATTTT
TRBJ2-2	-	TRBV7-9	-	CASSLADAGWAGELFF	TGTGCCAGCAGCTTAGCGGACGCAGGGTGGGCCGGGGAGCTGTTTTTT
TRBJ2-2	TRBD1	TRBV4-2	-	CASSPIDRGDNTGELFF	TGTGCCAGCAGCCCAATTGACAGGGGCGATAACACCGGGGAGCTGTTTTTT
TRBJ1-4	-	TRBV3-1/TRBV3-2	-	CASSLRVEKNEKLFF	TGTGCCAGCAGCCTCCGGGTCGAAAAAAATGAAAAACTGTTTTTT
TRBJ1-6	-	TRBV4-1	-	CASSQDAAPGRLSSYNSPLHF	TGCGCCAGCAGCCAAGATGCCGCCCCAGGGCGGTTGAGCTCCTATAATTCACCCCTCCACTTT
TRBJ1-6	-	TRBV27	-	CASSPGTTPRASPLHF	TGTGCCAGCAGTCCTGGGACTACCCCAAGGGCTTCACCCCTCCACTTT
TRBJ1-2	-	TRBV27	-	CASSLFGGDGYTF	TGTGCCAGCAGTTTATTTGGGGGCGATGGCTACACCTTC
TRBJ2-3	TRBD2	TRBV5-4	-	CASSFRRGYTDTQYF	TGTGCCAGCAGCTTCCGGCGGGGGTACACAGATACGCAGTATTTT
TRBJ2-1	TRBD2	TRBV24-1	-	CATGLSGNEQFF	TGTGCCACCGGACTTAGCGGGAATGAGCAGTTCTTC
TRBJ1-5	-	TRBV2	-	CASSDVADITQNQPQHF	TGTGCCAGCAGTGATGTCGCCGACATCACCCAAAATCAGCCCCAGCATTTT
TRBJ2-3	TRBD2	TRBV5-8	-	CASDLRGGLIGTDTQYF	TGTGCCAGCGATCTTCGGGGGGGACTCATAGGCACAGATACGCAGTATTTT
TRBJ2-2	-	TRBV24-1	-	CATSDPRSGGNTGELFF	TGTGCCACCAGTGATCCTCGGAGCGGAGGAAACACCGGGGAGCTGTTTTTT
TRBJ1-1	TRBD1	TRBV3-1/TRBV3-2	once	CASSLQGSEAFF	TGTGCCAGCAGCCTACAGGGGTCTGAAGCTTTCTTT
TRBJ2-5	-	TRBV3-1/TRBV3-2	-	CASSPWPGGTQYF	TGTGCCAGCAGCCCATGGCCCGGGGGGACCCAGTACTTC
TRBJ2-7	-	TRBV11-2	once	CASSLGQGGSYEQYF	TGTGCCAGCAGCTTAGGACAGGGAGGCTCCTACGAGCAGTACTTC
TRBJ2-1	TRBD2	TRBV29-1	-	CSVLTSGSVVWNEQFF	TGCAGCGTTTTGACTAGCGGGAGTGTTGTTTGGAATGAGCAGTTCTTC
TRBJ2-2	TRBD2	TRBV7-3	-	CASRIAGGNTGELFF	TGTGCCAGCAGAATCGCGGGGGGCAACACCGGGGAGCTGTTTTTT
TRBJ1-1	-	TRBV10-1	few	CASSSMGKGTEAFF	TGCGCCAGCAGTTCGATGGGGAAGGGGACTGAAGCTTTCTTT
TRBJ1-1	-	TRBV19	-	CASSSRENTEAFF	TGTGCCAGTAGTAGCCGAGAGAACACTGAAGCTTTCTTT
TRBJ1-2	-	TRBV2	once	CASSDLGAGGYTF	TGTGCCAGCAGTGATCTGGGTGCAGGTGGCTACACCTTC
TRBJ2-1	-	TRBV13	-	CASSSFTGEGWNEQFF	TGTGCCAGCAGCAGCTTCACGGGAGAAGGGTGGAATGAGCAGTTCTTC
TRBJ1-2	TRBD1	TRBV5-4	-	CASSLTGVDGYTF	TGTGCCAGCAGCTTGACAGGGGTTGATGGCTACACCTTC
TRBJ1-1	-	TRBV12-3/TRBV12-4	-	CASSFGKNTEAFF	TGTGCCAGCAGTTTTGGCAAAAACACTGAAGCTTTCTTT
TRBJ1-5	-	TRBV12-3/TRBV12-4	-	CASTNSTVQPQHF	TGTGCCAGCACCAATTCGACAGTCCAGCCCCAGCATTTT
TRBJ2-1	-	TRBV28	-	CASSLSGYNEQFF	TGTGCCAGCAGTTTGTCCGGCTACAATGAGCAGTTCTTC
TRBJ2-3	-	TRBV7-9	-	CASSFLAERTDTQYF	TGTGCCAGCAGCTTCTTAGCGGAACGCACAGATACGCAGTATTTT
TRBJ2-1	TRBD2	TRBV15	-	CATSSSGSNYNEQFF	TGTGCCACCAGCAGTAGCGGGAGTAACTACAATGAGCAGTTCTTC
TRBJ2-5	-	TRBV6-1	-	CASSEELPGAYYQETQYF	TGTGCCAGCAGTGAGGAGCTCCCAGGGGCCTATTACCAAGAGACCCAGTACTTC
TRBJ1-1	-	TRBV21-1	-	CASSNWRTGVMNTEAFF	TGTGCCAGCAGCAATTGGAGAACAGGGGTGATGAACACTGAAGCTTTCTTT
TRBJ2-4	TRBD2	TRBV4-1	once	CASSLRAGGTGKNIQYF	TGCGCCAGCAGCCTCAGGGCGGGAGGAACCGGCAAAAACATTCAGTACTTC
TRBJ2-2	-	TRBV24-1	-	CATSGQINTGELFF	TGTGCCACCAGTGGGCAGATCAACACCGGGGAGCTGTTTTTT
TRBJ2-3	TRBD2	TRBV5-1	-	CASSAGLAGGSTDTQYF	TGCGCCAGCAGCGCTGGACTAGCGGGAGGTTCCACAGATACGCAGTATTTT
TRBJ1-5	TRBD1	TRBV5-5	-	CASSLGDSFSNQPQHF	TGTGCCAGCAGCTTGGGGGACAGCTTTAGCAATCAGCCCCAGCATTTT
TRBJ2-2	-	TRBV28	-	CASSGGNTGELFF	TGTGCCAGCAGTGGGGGCAACACCGGGGAGCTGTTTTTT
TRBJ1-2	-	TRBV21-1	few	CASSKEDRGHGYTF	TGTGCCAGCAGCAAGGAAGACAGGGGTCATGGCTACACCTTC
TRBJ2-5	-	TRBV29-1	-	CSVESRYQETQYF	TGCAGCGTTGAATCCAGGTACCAAGAGACCCAGTACTTC
TRBJ2-5	-	TRBV7-9	-	CASSLLGVQETQYF	TGTGCCAGCAGCTTACTAGGAGTTCAAGAGACCCAGTACTTC
TRBJ1-2	-	TRBV27	-	CASSLGQGYGYTF	TGTGCCAGCAGTTTAGGGCAGGGATATGGCTACACCTTC